A selection of T cell receptor beta chains follows, all from one sample in a study of blood T cell repertoires in COVID-19. The method was immunoSEQ multiplex PCR; TCRdb's version includes in-frame clones alone and lacks a portion of them. Found here are around 90,000 clones, approximately 80% of them singletons; the top ten hold under 20%. Sequenced sample: peripheral blood. The receptors were sampled from a human donor in a cohort sampled during active COVID-19. Each CDR3 is given with its conserved first and last residue. A D gene is named only where the DNA matches it firmly. Clone size appears in some rows only: once, few, many, or a class for an expanded clone.

j_gene,v_gene,len,abundance,d_gene,CDR3nt,CDR3aa
TRBJ1-6,TRBV10-3,13,-,TRBD1,TGTGCCACGATGACAGGGGAAGACTCACCCCTCCACTTT,CATMTGEDSPLHF
TRBJ1-5,TRBV30,13,-,-,TGTGCCTGGAGTGTACGAGCAAATCAGCCCCAGCATTTT,CAWSVRANQPQHF
TRBJ1-6,TRBV28,18,-,-,TGTGCCAGCAGTTTTCCCCCCCGGGGGGTGGCATATAATTCACCCCTCCACTTT,CASSFPPRGVAYNSPLHF
TRBJ1-5,TRBV5-1,15,-,TRBD1,TGCGCCAGCACCCGGACAGGGAGGTTGTATCAGCCCCAGCATTTT,CASTRTGRLYQPQHF
TRBJ2-5,TRBV6-2/TRBV6-3,17,-,TRBD2,TGTGCCAGCAGTTTAGGGGGGGGCGGGAGGCCGAAAGAGACCCAGTACTTC,CASSLGGGGRPKETQYF
TRBJ1-4,TRBV29-1,14,-,-,TGCAGCGTTTCCCCTGACACGGCCGGAGAAAAACTGTTTTTT,CSVSPDTAGEKLFF
TRBJ1-1,TRBV6-5,12,once,-,-,CASSTSNTEAFF
TRBJ1-2,TRBV19,14,-,TRBD1,TGTGCCAGTAGTAGCGGACAGGGGACGGGTGGCTACACCTTC,CASSSGQGTGGYTF
TRBJ2-1,TRBV7-9,13,few,TRBD2,TGTGCCAGCAGCGCGGGAGGGCTTAATGAGCAGTTCTTC,CASSAGGLNEQFF
TRBJ1-1,TRBV28,14,few,-,TGTGCCAGCAGTCCGTCTCGGGGGAACACTGAAGCTTTCTTT,CASSPSRGNTEAFF
TRBJ2-7,TRBV6-2/TRBV6-3,15,-,TRBD2,TGTGCCAGCAGTTACTCGGTAGCGGGGACCTACGAGCAGTACTTC,CASSYSVAGTYEQYF
TRBJ2-2,TRBV5-4,20,once,TRBD2,TGTGCCAGCGGAGACAGGTTCATAGCGGGAGCCGTCGCGAACACCGGGGAGCTGTTTTTT,CASGDRFIAGAVANTGELFF
TRBJ1-1,TRBV7-2,15,-,-,TGTGCCAGCACCTTGGGAGGGGCCGGGAACACTGAAGCTTTCTTT,CASTLGGAGNTEAFF